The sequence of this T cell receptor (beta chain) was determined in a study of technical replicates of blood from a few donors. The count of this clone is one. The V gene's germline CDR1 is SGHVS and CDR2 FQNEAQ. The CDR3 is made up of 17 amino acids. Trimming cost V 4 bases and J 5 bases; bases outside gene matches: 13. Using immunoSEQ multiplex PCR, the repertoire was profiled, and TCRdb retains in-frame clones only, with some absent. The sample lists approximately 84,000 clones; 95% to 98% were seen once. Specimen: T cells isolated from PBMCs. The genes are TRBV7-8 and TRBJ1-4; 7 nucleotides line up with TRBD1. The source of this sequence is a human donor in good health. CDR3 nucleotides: TGTGCCAGCAGCTGGGAACAGGGGATCCGGGCCAATGAAAAACTGTTTTTT. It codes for CASSWEQGIRANEKLFF.